The sequence of this T cell receptor (beta chain) was determined in a study of blood T cells in healthy people across ages. This clonotype occurred many times. Donors each provided around 9 milliliters of peripheral blood. Then a second PCR, running about 6 to 11 cycles, was carried out with a sample-barcoded 5' primer and a J-beta primer mix. TCRdb used MiXCR to reprocess the 5' RACE reads, holding one entry per CDR3 protein. The sample includes around 870,000 distinct CDR3 sequences, under 30% seen only once; the top ten take roughly 17%. CDR1 and CDR2 from the germline V gene are MNHEY and SVGEGT. V was cut by 4 bases and J by 0 bases, with 16 bases left in between. The CDR3 is 17 amino acids.

The clonotype originates from a woman at least 80 years old in good health. The chain recombines TRBV6-2 or TRBV6-3 with TRBJ1-5; weak D call: TRBD1 (6 bases). Sequenced material: blood. CDR3 loop: CASSFGQSLYSNQPQHF. CDR3 nucleotides: TGTGCCAGCAGTTTCGGACAGAGCTTATATAGCAATCAGCCCCAGCATTTT.